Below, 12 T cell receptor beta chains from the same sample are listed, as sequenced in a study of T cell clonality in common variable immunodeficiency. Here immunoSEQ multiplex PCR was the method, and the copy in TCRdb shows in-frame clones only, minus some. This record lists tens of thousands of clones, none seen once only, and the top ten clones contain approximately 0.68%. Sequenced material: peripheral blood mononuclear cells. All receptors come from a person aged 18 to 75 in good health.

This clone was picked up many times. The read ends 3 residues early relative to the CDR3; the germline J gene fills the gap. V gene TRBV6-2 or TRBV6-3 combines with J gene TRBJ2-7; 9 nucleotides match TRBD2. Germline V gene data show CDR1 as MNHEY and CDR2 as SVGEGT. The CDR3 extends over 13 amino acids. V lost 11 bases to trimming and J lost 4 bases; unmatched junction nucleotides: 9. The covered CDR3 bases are TGTGCCGTCCGGAAGCGGGAGGTGTACGAG. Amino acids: CAVRKREVYE. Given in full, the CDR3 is CAVRKREVYEQYF.

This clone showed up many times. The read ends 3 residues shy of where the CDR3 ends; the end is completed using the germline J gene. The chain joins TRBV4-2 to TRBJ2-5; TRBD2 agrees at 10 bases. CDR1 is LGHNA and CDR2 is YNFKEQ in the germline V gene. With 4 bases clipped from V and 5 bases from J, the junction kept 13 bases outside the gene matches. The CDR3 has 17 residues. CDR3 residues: CASSLTESAGGSETQYF. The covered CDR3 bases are TGTGCCAGCAGCCTCACTGAGTCAGCGGGGGGGTCTGAGACC.

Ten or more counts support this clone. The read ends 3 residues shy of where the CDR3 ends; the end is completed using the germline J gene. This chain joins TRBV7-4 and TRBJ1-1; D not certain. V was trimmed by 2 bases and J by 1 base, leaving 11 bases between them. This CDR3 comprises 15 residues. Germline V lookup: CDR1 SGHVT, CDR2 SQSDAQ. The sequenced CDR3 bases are TGTGCCAGCAGCTTATCGGACCGGGGGAACACTGAA. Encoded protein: CASSLSDRGNTE. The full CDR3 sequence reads CASSLSDRGNTEAFF. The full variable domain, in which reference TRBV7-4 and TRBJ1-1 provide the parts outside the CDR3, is GAGVSQSPRYKVAKRGRDVALRCDSISGHVTLYWYRQTLGQGSEVLTYSQSDAQRDKSGRPSGRFSAERPERSVSTLKIQRTEQGDSAVYLCASSLSDRGNTEAFFGQGTRLTVV.

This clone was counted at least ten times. The covered CDR3 bases are TGCAGTGCTGTGAGGGGGTCGTACAATGAG. Its protein is CSAVRGSYNE. The full CDR3 is CSAVRGSYNEQFF. The chain employs TRBV20-1 and TRBJ2-1, with a tentative D call TRBD1 (6 bases). The CDR3 is cut off 3 residues early in the read; its end comes from the germline J gene. CDR1 and CDR2 (germline): DFQATT, SNEGSKA (reference sequence). Trimming took off 5 bases at V and 4 bases at J, with 12 bases between the two ends. CDR3 size: 13 residues.

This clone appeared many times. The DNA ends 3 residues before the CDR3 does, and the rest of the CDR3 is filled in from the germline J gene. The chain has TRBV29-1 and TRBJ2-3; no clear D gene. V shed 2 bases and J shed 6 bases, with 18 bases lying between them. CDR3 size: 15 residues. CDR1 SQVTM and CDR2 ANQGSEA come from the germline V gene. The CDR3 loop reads CSVEPPGVDSDTQYF. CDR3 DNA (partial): TGCAGCGTTGAACCCCCAGGCGTGGATTCGGATACG.

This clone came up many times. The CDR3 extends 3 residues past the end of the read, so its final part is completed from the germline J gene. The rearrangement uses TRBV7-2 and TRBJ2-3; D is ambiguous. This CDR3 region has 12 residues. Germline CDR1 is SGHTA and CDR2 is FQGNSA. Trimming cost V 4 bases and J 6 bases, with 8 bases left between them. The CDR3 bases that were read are TGTGCCAGCAGCTCCACCTACGATACG. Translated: CASSSTYDT. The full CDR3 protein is CASSSTYDTQYF.

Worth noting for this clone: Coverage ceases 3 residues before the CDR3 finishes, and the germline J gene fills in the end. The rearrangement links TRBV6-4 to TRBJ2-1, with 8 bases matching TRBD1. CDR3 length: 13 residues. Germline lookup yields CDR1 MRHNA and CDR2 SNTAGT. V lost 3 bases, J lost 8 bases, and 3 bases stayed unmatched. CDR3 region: CASSENRGDEQFF. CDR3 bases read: TGTGCCAGCAGTGAAAACAGGGGGGATGAG.

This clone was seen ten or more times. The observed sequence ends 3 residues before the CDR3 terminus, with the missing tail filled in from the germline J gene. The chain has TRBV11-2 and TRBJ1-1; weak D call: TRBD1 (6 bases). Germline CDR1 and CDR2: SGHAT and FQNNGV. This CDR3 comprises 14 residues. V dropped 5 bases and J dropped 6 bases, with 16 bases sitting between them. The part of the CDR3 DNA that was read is TGTGCCAGCAGCCCCCGTGGGCAGGGGTCTGAA. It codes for CASSPRGQGSE. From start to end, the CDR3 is CASSPRGQGSEAFF.

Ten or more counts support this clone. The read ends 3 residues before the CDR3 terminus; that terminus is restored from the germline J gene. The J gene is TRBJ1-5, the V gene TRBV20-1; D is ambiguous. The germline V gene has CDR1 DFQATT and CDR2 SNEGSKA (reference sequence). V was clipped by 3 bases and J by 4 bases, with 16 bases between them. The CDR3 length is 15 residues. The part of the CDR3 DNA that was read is TGCAGTGCTAGTGTGAAAAGGACTGGAAATCAGCCC. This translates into CSASVKRTGNQP. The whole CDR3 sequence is CSASVKRTGNQPQHF.

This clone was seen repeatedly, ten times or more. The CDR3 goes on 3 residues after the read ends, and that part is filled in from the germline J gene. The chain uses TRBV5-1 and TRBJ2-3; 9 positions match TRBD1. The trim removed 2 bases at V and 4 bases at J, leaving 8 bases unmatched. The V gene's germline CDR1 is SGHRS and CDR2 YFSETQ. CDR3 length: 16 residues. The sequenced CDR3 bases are TGCGCCAGCAGCTTCGGGACAGGGAGATCGGCAGATACG. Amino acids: CASSFGTGRSADT. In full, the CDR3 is CASSFGTGRSADTQYF.

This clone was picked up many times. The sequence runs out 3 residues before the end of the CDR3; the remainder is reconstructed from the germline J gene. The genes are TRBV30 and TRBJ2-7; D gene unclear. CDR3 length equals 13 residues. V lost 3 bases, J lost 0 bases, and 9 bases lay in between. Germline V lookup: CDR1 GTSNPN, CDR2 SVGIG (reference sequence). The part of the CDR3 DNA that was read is TGTGCCTGGAGCTTTTCTCTCTCCTACGAG. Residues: CAWSFSLSYE. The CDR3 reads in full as CAWSFSLSYEQYF.

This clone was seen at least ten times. CDR3 bases read: TGCGCCAGCAGCTTGTATGAGGTTAACACCGGGGAG. This sequence encodes CASSLYEVNTGE. The whole CDR3 sequence reads CASSLYEVNTGELFF. This rearrangement joins TRBV5-1 to TRBJ2-2; D call uncertain. The read ends 3 residues shy of where the CDR3 ends; the end is completed using the germline J gene. The germline V gene has CDR1 SGHRS and CDR2 YFSETQ. The length of the CDR3 is 15 residues. The germline V and J ends were trimmed by 1 base and 2 bases, with 9 bases remaining between them.